This is a list of T cell receptor beta chains from one sample in a study of blood T cell repertoires in COVID-19. TCRdb's table, derived via immunoSEQ multiplex PCR, lists solely in-frame clones and lacks some. This table has roughly 230,000 clones, over 65% appearing once. The sequenced sample was PBMCs or T cells enriched from blood (not recorded which). These receptors were taken from a woman aged 55-75 years who had recovered from COVID-19. Each CDR3 is given with its conserved first and last residue. D genes are given only for firm matches. Clone sizes are given selectively: once, few, many, or a class where the clone is expanded.

cdr3_aa	cdr3_nt	clone_size	cdr3_length	v_call	j_call	d_call
CASSLVAGNTGELFF	TGTGCCAGCAGCTTAGTGGCAGGGAACACCGGGGAGCTGTTTTTT	NA	15	TRBV11-2	TRBJ2-2	NA
CASSSGASTDTQYF	TGCGCCAGCAGCTCCGGTGCGAGTACAGATACGCAGTATTTT	NA	14	TRBV5-1	TRBJ2-3	NA
CASGKTGPNTEAFF	TGTGCTAGTGGCAAGACAGGACCGAACACTGAAGCTTTCTTT	NA	14	TRBV12-5	TRBJ1-1	NA
CASSGGQGTKVEQYF	TGTGCCAGCAGCGGGGGACAGGGAACGAAAGTCGAGCAGTACTTC	NA	15	TRBV3-1/TRBV3-2	TRBJ2-7	TRBD1
CASSQSQGIEQYF	TGCGCCAGCAGCCAGTCACAGGGGATCGAGCAGTACTTC	NA	13	TRBV4-3	TRBJ2-7	TRBD1
CASSSLRQGTPRHGYTF	TGTGCCAGCAGCTCCTTACGCCAGGGGACACCCAGGCATGGCTACACCTTC	NA	17	TRBV11-2	TRBJ1-2	NA
CASSLDRREAFF	TGCGCCAGCAGCTTGGACAGACGTGAAGCTTTCTTT	once	12	TRBV5-1	TRBJ1-1	NA
CASSQDLTGVGELFF	TGTGCCAGCAGCCAAGATCTAACAGGGGTCGGGGAGCTGTTTTTT	NA	15	TRBV3-1/TRBV3-2	TRBJ2-2	TRBD1
CASSSPHGLAGVDEQFF	TGTGCCAGCAGCTCTCCCCACGGACTAGCGGGAGTGGATGAGCAGTTCTTC	NA	17	TRBV7-2	TRBJ2-1	TRBD2
CASRPGTADYGYTF	TGTGCCAGTAGGCCCGGGACAGCAGACTATGGCTACACCTTC	NA	14	TRBV19	TRBJ1-2	TRBD1
CASQPFDMNTEAFF	TGCGCCAGCCAACCTTTCGACATGAACACTGAAGCTTTCTTT	NA	14	TRBV5-1	TRBJ1-1	NA
CASSQGTAVYSNQPQHF	TGCGCCAGCAGCCAAGGGACAGCCGTTTATAGCAATCAGCCCCAGCATTTT	NA	17	TRBV4-1	TRBJ1-5	NA
CASSFSSITDTQYF	TGTGCCAGCAGCTTCTCTAGTATTACAGATACGCAGTATTTT	NA	14	TRBV11-3	TRBJ2-3	NA
CASSPAGARDTQYF	TGTGCCAGCTCACCGGCGGGGGCCAGGGATACGCAGTATTTT	NA	14	TRBV18	TRBJ2-3	NA
CASSQDTSGTYEQYF	TGTGCCAGCAGCCAAGATACTAGCGGGACCTACGAGCAGTACTTC	NA	15	TRBV3-1/TRBV3-2	TRBJ2-7	TRBD2
CASRAGRENIQYF	TGTGCCAGCAGGGCCGGGAGAGAAAACATTCAGTACTTC	NA	13	TRBV6-5	TRBJ2-4	NA
CASSVGLLSTDTQYF	TGCGCCAGCAGCGTGGGACTATTAAGCACAGATACGCAGTATTTT	NA	15	TRBV5-1	TRBJ2-3	TRBD2
CASRDRRNTEAFF	TGTGCCAGCCGGGACAGACGGAACACTGAAGCTTTCTTT	NA	13	TRBV2	TRBJ1-1	TRBD1
CASSLGQANTGELFF	TGTGCCAGCAGCTTAGGACAGGCCAACACCGGGGAGCTGTTTTTT	NA	15	TRBV11-2	TRBJ2-2	NA
CASNILGQTSNQPQHF	TGCGCCAGCAACATCCTAGGACAGACTAGCAATCAGCCCCAGCATTTT	NA	16	TRBV5-1	TRBJ1-5	NA